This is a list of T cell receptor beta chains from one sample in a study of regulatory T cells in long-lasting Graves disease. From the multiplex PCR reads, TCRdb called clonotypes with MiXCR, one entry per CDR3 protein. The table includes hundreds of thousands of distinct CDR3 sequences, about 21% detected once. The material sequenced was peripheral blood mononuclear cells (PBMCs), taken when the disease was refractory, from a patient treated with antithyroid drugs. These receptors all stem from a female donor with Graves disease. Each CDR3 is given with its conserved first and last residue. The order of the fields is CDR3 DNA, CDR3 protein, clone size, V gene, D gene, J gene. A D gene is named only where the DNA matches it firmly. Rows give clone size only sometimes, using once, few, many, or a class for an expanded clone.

CDR3nt: TGTGCCAGCAGCTTGAGACAGAGCACAGATACGCAGTATTTT; CDR3aa: CASSLRQSTDTQYF; abundance: few; v_gene: TRBV5-4; d_gene: .; j_gene: TRBJ2-3
CDR3nt: TGTGCCAGCAGCTCTACCGGGACTAGCGGTAGAGTGGAGCAGTTCTTC; CDR3aa: CASSSTGTSGRVEQFF; abundance: few; v_gene: TRBV28; d_gene: TRBD2; j_gene: TRBJ2-1
CDR3nt: TGCGCCAGCGGTATTGGCAGTATCATTGAGGAGCAGTACTTC; CDR3aa: CASGIGSIIEEQYF; abundance: many; v_gene: TRBV5-1; d_gene: .; j_gene: TRBJ2-7
CDR3nt: TGTGCCAGCACCTTGGACAGAACCGGCTCTGGGGCCAACGTCCTGACTTTC; CDR3aa: CASTLDRTGSGANVLTF; abundance: many; v_gene: TRBV2; d_gene: .; j_gene: TRBJ2-6
CDR3nt: TGTGCCAGCAGCGTCCAGGGTAATTCGCCGACTCAGTTCTTC; CDR3aa: CASSVQGNSPTQFF; abundance: .; v_gene: TRBV9; d_gene: .; j_gene: TRBJ2-1
CDR3nt: TGTGCCATCAGTGCCGAACCCGAAGCTAATTCACCCCTCCACTTT; CDR3aa: CAISAEPEANSPLHF; abundance: .; v_gene: TRBV10-3; d_gene: .; j_gene: TRBJ1-6
CDR3nt: TGCAGTGCTTACTCCGGGACTAGCGGTTTCTTTAGCTCCTACGAGCAGTACTTC; CDR3aa: CSAYSGTSGFFSSYEQYF; abundance: few; v_gene: TRBV20-1; d_gene: TRBD2; j_gene: TRBJ2-7
CDR3nt: TGTGCCAGCAGTCGGACTAGCGGGGTCTACAATGAGCAGTTCTTC; CDR3aa: CASSRTSGVYNEQFF; abundance: few; v_gene: TRBV28; d_gene: TRBD2; j_gene: TRBJ2-1
CDR3nt: TGTGCCAGCAGCGATTACTGGGTGGGGGAGCTGTTTTTT; CDR3aa: CASSDYWVGELFF; abundance: many; v_gene: TRBV9; d_gene: .; j_gene: TRBJ2-2
CDR3nt: TGTGCCATCAGTGCTCCAGGGTGGGATGAGCAGTACTTC; CDR3aa: CAISAPGWDEQYF; abundance: .; v_gene: TRBV10-3; d_gene: .; j_gene: TRBJ2-7
CDR3nt: TGTGCCAGCAGTGAAGCGTGGGGGGGAGAGACCCAGTACTTC; CDR3aa: CASSEAWGGETQYF; abundance: .; v_gene: TRBV2; d_gene: TRBD2; j_gene: TRBJ2-5
CDR3nt: TGTGCCAGCTCACCAGCATCGGGACTAGCGGGAGTTGTGCAGTACTTC; CDR3aa: CASSPASGLAGVVQYF; abundance: .; v_gene: TRBV18; d_gene: TRBD2; j_gene: TRBJ2-7
CDR3nt: TGTGCCAGCAGTCTCTATGGACAGGGGGCGTATGGCTACACCTTC; CDR3aa: CASSLYGQGAYGYTF; abundance: many; v_gene: TRBV28; d_gene: TRBD1; j_gene: TRBJ1-2
CDR3nt: TGCGCCAGCAGTGAGAGACAGGGGACCTGCGAGCAGTACTTC; CDR3aa: CASSERQGTCEQYF; abundance: .; v_gene: TRBV10-2; d_gene: TRBD1; j_gene: TRBJ2-7
CDR3nt: TGTGCCATCAGTGCCACAGGGGAGGGGGGTGTCGGAGCTTTCTTT; CDR3aa: CAISATGEGGVGAFF; abundance: few; v_gene: TRBV10-3; d_gene: TRBD1; j_gene: TRBJ1-1
CDR3nt: TGTGCCAGCAGCTTCGGGACAGAGAACACTGAAGCTTTCTTT; CDR3aa: CASSFGTENTEAFF; abundance: many; v_gene: TRBV27; d_gene: TRBD1; j_gene: TRBJ1-1
CDR3nt: TGTGCCAGCCATCAACAGGGGTGGAACCTAGGGCAGTACTTC; CDR3aa: CASHQQGWNLGQYF; abundance: .; v_gene: TRBV12-3/TRBV12-4; d_gene: TRBD1; j_gene: TRBJ2-7
CDR3nt: TGTGCCAGCAGCTTTTACAGCTTGCACTCTGAAGCTTTCTTT; CDR3aa: CASSFYSLHSEAFF; abundance: .; v_gene: TRBV5-4; d_gene: .; j_gene: TRBJ1-1
CDR3nt: TGTGCCAGCAGCGTAACCCCGGACACCTACGAGCAGTACTTC; CDR3aa: CASSVTPDTYEQYF; abundance: .; v_gene: TRBV9; d_gene: .; j_gene: TRBJ2-7
CDR3nt: TGTGCCAGTACCAGACGACAGGAGGGCAATCAGCCCCAGCATTTT; CDR3aa: CASTRRQEGNQPQHF; abundance: few; v_gene: TRBV19; d_gene: .; j_gene: TRBJ1-5
CDR3nt: TGTGCCAGCAGCCCCCTGAGCGGGAAGACCGGGGAGCTGTTTTTT; CDR3aa: CASSPLSGKTGELFF; abundance: .; v_gene: TRBV11-2; d_gene: TRBD2; j_gene: TRBJ2-2
CDR3nt: TGTGCCAGCAGGCGGGCAAGCTCTGGAAACACCATATATTTT; CDR3aa: CASRRASSGNTIYF; abundance: many; v_gene: TRBV28; d_gene: .; j_gene: TRBJ1-3
CDR3nt: TGCAGTGCTAGAGAGTCTTCTTCGGGAAACACCATATATTTT; CDR3aa: CSARESSSGNTIYF; abundance: few; v_gene: TRBV20-1; d_gene: .; j_gene: TRBJ1-3
CDR3nt: TGTGCCAGCAGCCCGTTCGGAGAGGACACGGCCCACAATGAGCAGTTCTTC; CDR3aa: CASSPFGEDTAHNEQFF; abundance: .; v_gene: TRBV7-3; d_gene: .; j_gene: TRBJ2-1
CDR3nt: TGTGCCATCGGAAGCAGTTTGAACACTGAAGCTTTCTTT; CDR3aa: CAIGSSLNTEAFF; abundance: .; v_gene: TRBV28; d_gene: .; j_gene: TRBJ1-1
CDR3nt: TGCAGCGTTGAACTCGCGGGACGGCTACAAGAGACCCAGTACTTC; CDR3aa: CSVELAGRLQETQYF; abundance: many; v_gene: TRBV29-1; d_gene: .; j_gene: TRBJ2-5
CDR3nt: TGTGCCAGCAGTGACGGGGGGGGAGGGCCGGGAGAGACCCAGTACTTC; CDR3aa: CASSDGGGGPGETQYF; abundance: many; v_gene: TRBV2; d_gene: TRBD2; j_gene: TRBJ2-5
CDR3nt: TGTGCCAGCGGCCCCGACATTTTGGAGACCCAGTACTTC; CDR3aa: CASGPDILETQYF; abundance: .; v_gene: TRBV11-2; d_gene: .; j_gene: TRBJ2-5
CDR3nt: TGCAGTGCTCCCAACCGGCCTGTCGGAGACACCGGGGAGCTGTTTTTT; CDR3aa: CSAPNRPVGDTGELFF; abundance: .; v_gene: TRBV20-1; d_gene: .; j_gene: TRBJ2-2
CDR3nt: TGTGCCAGCAGTTCATTAGGACAGCTCTATGGCTACACCTTC; CDR3aa: CASSSLGQLYGYTF; abundance: .; v_gene: TRBV27; d_gene: .; j_gene: TRBJ1-2
CDR3nt: TGTGCCACCAGCAGAGATGGGACTTCGGGACTAGCGGGACTAGAGCAGTACTTC; CDR3aa: CATSRDGTSGLAGLEQYF; abundance: .; v_gene: TRBV15; d_gene: TRBD2; j_gene: TRBJ2-7
CDR3nt: TGCAGTGCTAGGGACACTGAAGCTTTCTTT; CDR3aa: CSARDTEAFF; abundance: .; v_gene: TRBV20-1; d_gene: .; j_gene: TRBJ1-1
CDR3nt: TGTGCCAGCAGCAATCAGGGGGCGCGTGGAAACACCATATATTTT; CDR3aa: CASSNQGARGNTIYF; abundance: many; v_gene: TRBV28; d_gene: TRBD1; j_gene: TRBJ1-3
CDR3nt: TGCGCCAGCAGCTTGGCCGGCAAGGCGGCCTATGGCTACACCTTC; CDR3aa: CASSLAGKAAYGYTF; abundance: .; v_gene: TRBV5-1; d_gene: .; j_gene: TRBJ1-2
CDR3nt: TGTGCCAGCAGTCCCTACCCCCCAAGGGGGGCAACTAATGAAAAACTGTTTTTT; CDR3aa: CASSPYPPRGATNEKLFF; abundance: many; v_gene: TRBV6-1; d_gene: .; j_gene: TRBJ1-4
CDR3nt: TGTGCCAGCAGCTCCGAGGCAGGGGGGCTGGAGACCCAGTACTTC; CDR3aa: CASSSEAGGLETQYF; abundance: many; v_gene: TRBV28; d_gene: .; j_gene: TRBJ2-5
CDR3nt: TGTGCCAGTAGTATTTTAGGTAATCAGCCCCAGCATTTT; CDR3aa: CASSILGNQPQHF; abundance: .; v_gene: TRBV19; d_gene: .; j_gene: TRBJ1-5
CDR3nt: TGTGCCTGGAGTGTACCGTTAGGGACTAGCGGGAGATACGAGCAGTACTTC; CDR3aa: CAWSVPLGTSGRYEQYF; abundance: .; v_gene: TRBV30; d_gene: TRBD2; j_gene: TRBJ2-7
CDR3nt: TGTGCCAGTAGCGGGAGTCCTTCCTACGAGCAGTACTTC; CDR3aa: CASSGSPSYEQYF; abundance: many; v_gene: TRBV19; d_gene: .; j_gene: TRBJ2-7
CDR3nt: TGTGCCAGCTCACCACCCGGACAGGCGAACACTGAAGCTTTCTTT; CDR3aa: CASSPPGQANTEAFF; abundance: .; v_gene: TRBV18; d_gene: TRBD1; j_gene: TRBJ1-1
CDR3nt: TGTGCCAGCAGCTTATCCCCAGGGGGCAGAGGGACCGGGGAGCTGTTTTTT; CDR3aa: CASSLSPGGRGTGELFF; abundance: few; v_gene: TRBV7-3; d_gene: TRBD1; j_gene: TRBJ2-2
CDR3nt: TGTGCCAGCAGTCTAAAAAGGGGCGGGTATGGCTACACCTTC; CDR3aa: CASSLKRGGYGYTF; abundance: many; v_gene: TRBV12-3/TRBV12-4; d_gene: .; j_gene: TRBJ1-2
CDR3nt: TGTGCCAGCAGCCCCGGACTAGCGGCAACAGATACGCAGTATTTT; CDR3aa: CASSPGLAATDTQYF; abundance: few; v_gene: TRBV11-3; d_gene: TRBD2; j_gene: TRBJ2-3
CDR3nt: TGCGCCAGCAGCATAAGTTACGAAGAGACCCAGTACTTC; CDR3aa: CASSISYEETQYF; abundance: .; v_gene: TRBV5-1; d_gene: .; j_gene: TRBJ2-5
CDR3nt: TGTGCCAGCAGCTTAAGGTCGAACACTGAAGCTTTCTTT; CDR3aa: CASSLRSNTEAFF; abundance: many; v_gene: TRBV7-9; d_gene: .; j_gene: TRBJ1-1
CDR3nt: TGTGCCAGCAGCACCCGAGGCGGGCCCGCGGAAGCTTTCTTT; CDR3aa: CASSTRGGPAEAFF; abundance: few; v_gene: TRBV13; d_gene: .; j_gene: TRBJ1-1
CDR3nt: TGTGCCAGCAGCTTGGCGGGGGCCCGAGAGACCCAGTACTTC; CDR3aa: CASSLAGARETQYF; abundance: many; v_gene: TRBV7-2; d_gene: .; j_gene: TRBJ2-5
CDR3nt: TGTGCCAGCAGCCCGGGCGGGGGGACGAGCTCCTACAATGAGCAGTTCTTC; CDR3aa: CASSPGGGTSSYNEQFF; abundance: .; v_gene: TRBV12-3/TRBV12-4; d_gene: TRBD2; j_gene: TRBJ2-1
CDR3nt: TGCAGTGCTAGAGATCACGACCTTAACTTCTATAGCAATCAGCCCCAGCATTTT; CDR3aa: CSARDHDLNFYSNQPQHF; abundance: few; v_gene: TRBV20-1; d_gene: .; j_gene: TRBJ1-5
CDR3nt: TGCAGCGTTGCTGTCCCGGGACTAGAGTACACAGATACGCAGTATTTT; CDR3aa: CSVAVPGLEYTDTQYF; abundance: .; v_gene: TRBV29-1; d_gene: TRBD2; j_gene: TRBJ2-3
CDR3nt: TGCGCCAGCAGCATCGAGGGGGTTTTTACTGAAGCTTTCTTT; CDR3aa: CASSIEGVFTEAFF; abundance: .; v_gene: TRBV5-1; d_gene: .; j_gene: TRBJ1-1
CDR3nt: TGTGCCAGTAGTAAACAGACTAACTATGGCTACACCTTC; CDR3aa: CASSKQTNYGYTF; abundance: many; v_gene: TRBV19; d_gene: .; j_gene: TRBJ1-2
CDR3nt: TGTGCCAGCAGTTTATGGCAGGATGTCTCCTACGAGCAGTACTTC; CDR3aa: CASSLWQDVSYEQYF; abundance: many; v_gene: TRBV12-3/TRBV12-4; d_gene: .; j_gene: TRBJ2-7
CDR3nt: TGTGCCACCGGGTCAGGGGCCAACGTCCTGACTTTC; CDR3aa: CATGSGANVLTF; abundance: .; v_gene: TRBV28; d_gene: .; j_gene: TRBJ2-6
CDR3nt: TGTGCCAGTAGTATAACGGGGAGTGGTGGCAATCAGCCCCAGCATTTT; CDR3aa: CASSITGSGGNQPQHF; abundance: .; v_gene: TRBV19; d_gene: .; j_gene: TRBJ1-5
CDR3nt: TGCAGTGCTAGCGGGGAAACCAATAGCAATCAGCCCCAGCATTTT; CDR3aa: CSASGETNSNQPQHF; abundance: few; v_gene: TRBV20-1; d_gene: .; j_gene: TRBJ1-5
CDR3nt: TGTGCCAGCAGTTTGTGGGGCTCTGGAAACACCATATATTTT; CDR3aa: CASSLWGSGNTIYF; abundance: many; v_gene: TRBV28; d_gene: .; j_gene: TRBJ1-3
CDR3nt: TGTGCCAGCAGCGCCGGGACACAGAACACTGAAGCTTTCTTT; CDR3aa: CASSAGTQNTEAFF; abundance: many; v_gene: TRBV2; d_gene: .; j_gene: TRBJ1-1
CDR3nt: TGTGCCAGCAGTGAAGCGGTCGGACATTATATCTACGAGCAGTACTTC; CDR3aa: CASSEAVGHYIYEQYF; abundance: many; v_gene: TRBV2; d_gene: .; j_gene: TRBJ2-7